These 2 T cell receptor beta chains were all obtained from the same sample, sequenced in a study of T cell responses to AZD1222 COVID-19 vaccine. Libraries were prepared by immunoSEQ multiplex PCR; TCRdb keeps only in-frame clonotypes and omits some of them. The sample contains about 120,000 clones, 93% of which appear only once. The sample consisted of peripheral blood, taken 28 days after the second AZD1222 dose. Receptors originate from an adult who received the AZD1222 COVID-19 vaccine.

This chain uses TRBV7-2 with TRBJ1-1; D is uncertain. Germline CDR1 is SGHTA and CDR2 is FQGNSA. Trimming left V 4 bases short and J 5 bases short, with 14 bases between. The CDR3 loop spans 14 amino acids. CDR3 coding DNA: TGTGCCAGCAGCTCCCGATCCAGGCGGACTGAAGCTTTCTTT. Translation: CASSSRSRRTEAFF.

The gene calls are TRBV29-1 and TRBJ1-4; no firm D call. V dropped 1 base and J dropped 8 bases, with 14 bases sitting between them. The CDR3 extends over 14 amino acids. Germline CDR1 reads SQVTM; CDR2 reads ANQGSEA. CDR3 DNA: TGCAGCGTTGAAGGACCAGGATCCGGCGAAAAACTGTTTTTT. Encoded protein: CSVEGPGSGEKLFF.